These 31 T cell receptor beta chains came from one sample sequenced in a study of cytomegalovirus exposure and HLA in healthy donors. Both 60 Vbeta primers and 13 Jbeta primers went into the PCR. Measured with immunoSEQ multiplex PCR; TCRdb has only the in-frame clones, and not every one. This repertoire shows 120,000 to 150,000 clones, 60% to 85% found once; its top ten account for 3%. The sequenced sample consisted of PBMCs. These TCRs come from a man between 40 and 49 years old in good health and CMV-seropositive.

The chain couples TRBV27 to TRBJ2-1; no clear D. CDR3 length: 15 residues. V was pared by 0 bases and J by 4 bases, with 10 bases between. Germline V gene sequence: CDR1 MNHEY, CDR2 SMNVEV (reference sequence). DNA of the CDR3: TGTGCCAGCAGTTTATCGGTGCAGGTATACAATGAGCAGTTCTTC. Protein: CASSLSVQVYNEQFF.

The J gene is TRBJ2-1, the V gene TRBV19; 12 bases are shared with TRBD2. This CDR3 spans 16 amino acids. V lost 4 bases and J lost 7; bases outside the gene matches: 8. Germline-derived CDR1 and CDR2 are LNHDA and SQIVND (reference sequence). As DNA, the CDR3 is TGTGCCAGTAGTACCCTGACTAGCGGGAGATATAATGAGCAGTTCTTC. Protein product: CASSTLTSGRYNEQFF.

V is TRBV6-5 and J is TRBJ2-3; 7 bases align to TRBD2. Per the germline V gene, CDR1 is MNHEY and CDR2 is SVGAGI. CDR3 size: 15 residues. V lost 0 bases and J lost 8; bases outside the gene matches: 8. The CDR3 sequence is CASSYSGRAGGTQYF. Here the CDR3 DNA reads TGTGCCAGCAGTTACTCGGGGAGGGCCGGGGGTACGCAGTATTTT.

This chain joins TRBV5-1 and TRBJ1-3; D unresolved. CDR3 length: 15 residues. Trimming stripped 0 bases from V and 0 bases from J, with 7 bases between. Germline V lookup: CDR1 SGHRS, CDR2 YFSETQ. The CDR3 DNA reads TGCGCCAGCAGCTTGGGGGAGTCCTCTGGAAACACCATATATTTT. Translating it yields CASSLGESSGNTIYF.

This clone was found a few times. The chain uses TRBV30 and TRBJ2-7, with TRBD2 matching over 10 bases. Per the germline V gene, CDR1 is GTSNPN and CDR2 is SVGIG (reference sequence). The CDR3 is 14 residues long. The V gene end was trimmed by 5 bases and the J gene end by 2 bases; junction bases not matched to a gene: 6. Here the CDR3 DNA reads TGTGCCTGGGCCCGACTAGCGGGTCCCTACGAGCAGTACTTC. Translating gives CAWARLAGPYEQYF. Full variable domain (outside the CDR3, taken from reference TRBV30 and TRBJ2-7): SQTIHQWPATLVQPVGSPLSLECTVEGTSNPNLYWYRQAAGRGLQLLFYSVGIGQISSEVPQNLSASRPQDRQFILSSKKLLLSDSGFYLCAWARLAGPYEQYFGPGTRLTVT.

This chain uses TRBV7-6 with TRBJ2-1; no clear D. CDR3 size: 13 residues. The V and J ends lost 0 bases and 6 bases respectively, with 6 bases between them. CDR1 and CDR2 (germline): SGHVS, FNYEAQ. The CDR3 here is CASSLAGFNEQFF. The CDR3 DNA reads TGTGCCAGCAGCTTAGCCGGGTTCAATGAGCAGTTCTTC.

The genes are TRBV12-5 and TRBJ2-2, with D maybe TRBD1 (6 bases). CDR3 length: 17 amino acids. Germline V gives CDR1 LGHNT, CDR2 FRNRAP. Trimming stripped 3 bases from V and 4 bases from J, with 18 bases between. Here the CDR3 reads CASGFTLGQGITGELFF. The CDR3, as DNA: TGTGCTAGTGGTTTTACCCTGGGACAAGGGATCACCGGGGAGCTGTTTTTT.

The V gene is TRBV6-5, the J gene TRBJ2-3, with a tentative D call TRBD2 (5 bases). Trimming left V 0 bases short and J 3 bases short, with 7 bases between. This CDR3 comprises 14 residues. Germline CDR1 is MNHEY and CDR2 is SVGAGI. CDR3 sequence reads: CASSYSRTTDTQYF. In DNA form, the CDR3 reads TGTGCCAGCAGTTACTCGAGGACTACAGATACGCAGTATTTT.

This chain links TRBV13 with TRBJ1-3, with D unclear. Germline CDR1 is PRHDT and CDR2 is FYEKMQ (reference sequence). The CDR3 has 12 residues. Trimming removed 8 bases at V and 0 bases at J, with 5 bases between. DNA for the CDR3: TGTGCCAGCTCACTCTCTGGAAACACCATATATTTT. Its protein is CASSLSGNTIYF.

J is TRBJ2-1 and V is TRBV5-1, with 16 bases fitting TRBD2. This CDR3 is built from 16 residues. V shed 4 bases and J 5 bases; nucleotides not matched to a gene: 3. Germline lookup yields CDR1 SGHRS and CDR2 YFSETQ. CDR3 DNA: TGCGCCAGCAGCCTTGGGACTAGCGGGAGGGACAATGAGCAGTTCTTC. This codes for CASSLGTSGRDNEQFF.

Concerning this clone itself: The same CDR3 is also encoded by other DNA sequences in this sample. V is TRBV6-5 and J is TRBJ2-7, with D possibly being TRBD2 (6 bases). The length of the CDR3 is 14 residues. V was shortened by 0 bases and J by 1 base, with 7 bases between the two germline ends. Germline V gene lookup returns CDR1 MNHEY and CDR2 SVGAGI. DNA for the CDR3: TGTGCCAGCAGTTACTCGGGGGGATCCTACGAGCAGTACTTC. Translating gives CASSYSGGSYEQYF.

The rearrangement links TRBV9 to TRBJ2-3; D gene ambiguous. Germline values: CDR1 SGDLS, CDR2 YYNGEE. This CDR3 contains 15 residues. V lost 0 bases, J lost 2 bases, and 10 bases lay in between. The CDR3 DNA follows: TGTGCCAGCAGCGTAGATAACTACCCCACAGATACGCAGTATTTT. Amino acids: CASSVDNYPTDTQYF.

CDR3 loop: CASSVAIGQGDTEAFF. Here the CDR3 DNA reads TGTGCCAGCAGCGTAGCGATTGGGCAGGGGGACACTGAAGCTTTCTTT. V is TRBV9 and J is TRBJ1-1; the match to TRBD1 covers 7 bases. With 0 bases clipped from V and 3 bases from J, the junction kept 8 bases outside the gene matches. The CDR3 loop spans 16 amino acids. Per the germline V gene, CDR1 is SGDLS and CDR2 is YYNGEE.

The J gene is TRBJ1-4, the V gene TRBV6-1; 9 nucleotides agree with TRBD1. The germline gives CDR1 MNHNS, CDR2 SASEGT. This CDR3 contains 13 residues. Trimming took 5 bases from V and 6 from J; bases not matched to a gene: 1. DNA of the CDR3: TGTGCCAGCAGTCGACAGGGGGATGAAAAACTGTTTTTT. Its translation is CASSRQGDEKLFF.

The chain has TRBV18 and TRBJ2-3, with D possibly matching TRBD1 (6 bases). From germline, CDR1 is KGHSH and CDR2 LQKENI. V was trimmed by 5 bases and J by 2 bases, leaving 11 bases between them. The CDR3 has 14 residues. The CDR3 DNA follows: TGTGCCAGCTCAGTTAACAGGGACACAGATACGCAGTATTTT. It is translated as CASSVNRDTDTQYF.

The V and J genes are TRBV20-1 and TRBJ2-7; weak D call: TRBD2 (7 bases). The CDR3 runs to 11 residues. The germline V gene has CDR1 DFQATT and CDR2 SNEGSKA (reference sequence). V shed 5 bases and J shed 6 bases, with 11 bases lying between them. Here the CDR3 DNA reads TGCAGTGCTGTAGGGGGGGTCGAGCAGTACTTC. This gives the protein CSAVGGVEQYF.

The genes are TRBV5-1 and TRBJ1-2; perhaps TRBD1 as D (6 bases). The ends were cut back, 4 bases at V and 0 bases at J, with 13 bases in the middle. The CDR3 is 15 residues long. Germline V gene data show CDR1 as SGHRS and CDR2 as YFSETQ. The CDR3: CASSIRDTSNYGYTF. The CDR3, as DNA: TGCGCCAGCAGCATTCGGGACACCTCTAACTATGGCTACACCTTC.

The chain is built from TRBV7-3 and TRBJ2-5; 14 bases are a match to TRBD2. V dropped 4 bases and J dropped 4; count of bases not matched to a gene: 5. Germline CDR1 is SGHTA and CDR2 is FQGTGA. This CDR3 is 16 amino acids long. In DNA form, the CDR3 reads TGTGCCAGCAGCTCCGGGACTAGCGGGAGAGGAGAGACCCAGTACTTC. Translation gives CASSSGTSGRGETQYF.

The rearrangement uses TRBV30 and TRBJ2-3, with D perhaps TRBD2 (6 bases). Germline V gives CDR1 GTSNPN, CDR2 SVGIG (reference sequence). Trimming cost V 4 bases and J 1 base, with 6 bases left between them. This CDR3 region has 12 residues. As DNA, the CDR3 is TGTGCCTGGACTAGCGGCACAGATACGCAGTATTTT. Its translation: CAWTSGTDTQYF.

J is TRBJ2-2 and V is TRBV5-1; 10 bases map to TRBD2. J lost 5 bases, V lost 3 bases, and 10 bases had no gene match. Germline V gene lookup returns CDR1 SGHRS and CDR2 YFSETQ. This CDR3 spans 17 amino acids. The CDR3 loop is CASSSLAGAGGTGELFF. As DNA, the CDR3 is TGCGCCAGCAGCTCCCTAGCGGGAGCAGGTGGGACCGGGGAGCTGTTTTTT.

The chain links TRBV30 to TRBJ2-7; 7 bases line up with TRBD1. The CDR3 extends over 15 amino acids. V lost 2 bases to trimming and J lost 0 bases; unmatched junction nucleotides: 7. Germline CDR1 GTSNPN, CDR2 SVGIG (reference sequence). CDR3 in DNA: TGTGCCTGGAGTCTAGGGACAGCCTCCTCCTACGAGCAGTACTTC. Its translation is CAWSLGTASSYEQYF.

This clone has only a few counts. The chain recombines TRBV20-1 with TRBJ2-4, with unresolved D. V lost 5 bases to trimming and J lost 5 bases, with 7 bases between them. In germline, CDR1 is DFQATT, CDR2 SNEGSKA (reference sequence). This CDR3 has 11 residues. The CDR3 loop is CSALPQNIQYF. CDR3 in DNA: TGCAGTGCTCTACCTCAAAACATTCAGTACTTC.

The chain links TRBV19 to TRBJ1-3, with D perhaps TRBD1 (5 bases). Trimming pared 1 base from V and 1 base from J, leaving 11 bases between. Germline loops: CDR1 LNHDA, CDR2 SQIVND (reference sequence). The CDR3 consists of 16 residues. The DNA of the CDR3 is TGTGCCAGTAGTATAGGGGTCGGACAATCTGGAAACACCATATATTTT. Translated: CASSIGVGQSGNTIYF.

The rearrangement uses TRBV27 and TRBJ2-2, with a possible D match to TRBD2 (6 bases). V lost 8 bases, J lost 1 base, and 17 bases lay in between. The CDR3 spans 16 residues. Germline CDR1 MNHEY, CDR2 SMNVEV (reference sequence). The CDR3 nucleotides read TGTGCCAGCTCATATGGCGGGGCCGAGAACACCGGGGAGCTGTTTTTT. Translating gives CASSYGGAENTGELFF.

This chain links TRBV7-2 with TRBJ1-5, with TRBD1 matching over 9 bases. Germline V gives CDR1 SGHTA, CDR2 FQGNSA. J gave up 3 bases and V 1 base, and 7 bases lay outside the gene matches. The length of the CDR3 is 17 residues. CDR3 DNA sequence: TGTGCCAGCAGCTTAGTGGGGACAGGGTTGGCCAATCAGCCCCAGCATTTT. This codes for CASSLVGTGLANQPQHF.

The chain joins TRBV4-1 to TRBJ1-1; 9 nucleotides line up with TRBD1. The CDR3 runs 16 residues. Germline V gene sequence: CDR1 MGHRA, CDR2 YSYEKL. Unmatched junction bases numbered 4, after V lost 2 bases and J lost 0 bases. CDR3 in DNA: TGCGCCAGCAGCCAACCGGGACAGGGTGTGAACACTGAAGCTTTCTTT. It yields the protein CASSQPGQGVNTEAFF.

The CDR3 protein is CASSLLPGLADSTDTQYF. The CDR3 nucleotides are TGTGCCAGCAGTTTACTTCCGGGACTAGCGGACAGCACAGATACGCAGTATTTT. This chain joins TRBV27 and TRBJ2-3, with TRBD2 identical over 11 bases. The trim removed 2 bases at V and 0 bases at J, leaving 7 bases unmatched. The CDR3 contains 18 residues. Per germline, CDR1 MNHEY and CDR2 SMNVEV (reference sequence).

This chain joins TRBV5-1 and TRBJ2-5, with 8 bases fitting TRBD2. The CDR3 has 16 residues. Germline V gives CDR1 SGHRS, CDR2 YFSETQ. Trimming at V came to 4 bases and at J to 4 bases, leaving 12 bases not matched to a gene. CDR3 sequence reads: CASSAEPAGVSETQYF. The CDR3 nucleotides read TGCGCCAGCAGCGCTGAGCCAGCGGGAGTATCAGAGACCCAGTACTTC.

This chain joins TRBV6-5 and TRBJ2-1, with D hard to call. Germline V gene data show CDR1 as MNHEY and CDR2 as SVGAGI. This CDR3 region has 12 residues. V lost 5 bases and J 10 bases, leaving 12 bases between the germline ends. The CDR3 DNA reads as TGTGCCAGCAGTCCCACGATGAGAGAGCAGTTCTTC. Translating gives CASSPTMREQFF.

Remarks on this clone: An end of the junction differs from the germline gene, which may be a read error. This chain uses TRBV5-5 with TRBJ1-1; D call uncertain. Germline V gene sequence: CDR1 SGHKS, CDR2 YYEKEE (reference sequence). The CDR3 extends over 15 amino acids. CDR3 sequence: CASNLGGIVNTEAFF. For the CDR3, the DNA is TGTGCCAGCAACTTGGGTGGCATCGTGAACACTGAAGCTTTCTTT.

This chain connects TRBV5-6 to TRBJ1-2; unclear D gene. V lost 4 bases, J lost 2 bases, and 27 bases lay in between. CDR3 size: 19 residues. The germline V gene encodes CDR1 SGHDT and CDR2 YYEEEE. The CDR3: CASSIIGSSGLLFNYGYTF. CDR3 nucleotide sequence: TGTGCCAGCAGCATTATAGGGTCGTCGGGGTTACTATTCAACTATGGCTACACCTTC.